This paragraph reports one T cell receptor beta chain. Its target is unknown. Assay used: immunoSEQ multiplex PCR; TCRdb lists only in-frame clones, some missing. In the table there are roughly 760,000 clones, around two thirds of which are singletons. This entry belongs to a study of shared clonotypes between healthy human individuals. About the study: With ages of 18 to 49, the donors were a couple of women and a few men. Whole-study findings and limits: Naive subsets usually exceeded memory subsets in estimated richness. All-four-donor shared clonotypes had higher generation probabilities than non-shared clonotypes did.

The CDR3 covers 14 residues. CDR1 and CDR2 from the germline V gene are KGHSH and LQKENI. With 6 bases removed from V and 8 bases from J, the gap between germline ends came to 19 bases. The source is a woman under 40 in good health. Material: memory CD4+ T cells sorted from blood. Subset denoted: CD45RA-negative fraction. The chain links TRBV18 to TRBJ1-2, with D possibly matching TRBD1 (5 bases). The CDR3 sequence is CASSRGASQGGYTF. The CDR3 coding sequence is TGTGCCAGCTCCCGAGGGGCCTCTCAGGGAGGCTACACCTTC.